This T cell receptor (beta chain) was observed in a study of blood T cell repertoires in COVID-19. Across the study: Acute and convalescent COVID-19 specimens originated in the United States, Italy and Spain. T cells, B-cell-depleted T cells, or PBMCs supplied cDNA or gDNA.

This CDR3 spans 16 amino acids. Germline V gene data show CDR1 as LGHNA and CDR2 as YNFKEQ. J was trimmed by 0 bases and V by 4 bases; bases with no gene match: 7. Original data processing: It was from reference gene primer amplification that nucleated cell counts were estimated. This table comes from immunoSEQ multiplex PCR, and its TCRdb copy is limited to in-frame clones, with some not included. That table is the source of V, J and clone size, and D and trimming were worked out from the DNA. The table lists almost 250,000 clones, roughly 86% of them singletons. The clonotype comes from a woman between 50 and 59 years old who had recovered from COVID-19. Sequencing was done on a sample of PBMCs or T cells enriched from blood (not recorded which). The V call is TRBV4-2, the J call TRBJ2-3; 7 positions match TRBD1. The CDR3 coding sequence is TGTGCCAGCAGCCCTACAGGGGCGCTTAGCACAGATACGCAGTATTTT. It codes for CASSPTGALSTDTQYF.